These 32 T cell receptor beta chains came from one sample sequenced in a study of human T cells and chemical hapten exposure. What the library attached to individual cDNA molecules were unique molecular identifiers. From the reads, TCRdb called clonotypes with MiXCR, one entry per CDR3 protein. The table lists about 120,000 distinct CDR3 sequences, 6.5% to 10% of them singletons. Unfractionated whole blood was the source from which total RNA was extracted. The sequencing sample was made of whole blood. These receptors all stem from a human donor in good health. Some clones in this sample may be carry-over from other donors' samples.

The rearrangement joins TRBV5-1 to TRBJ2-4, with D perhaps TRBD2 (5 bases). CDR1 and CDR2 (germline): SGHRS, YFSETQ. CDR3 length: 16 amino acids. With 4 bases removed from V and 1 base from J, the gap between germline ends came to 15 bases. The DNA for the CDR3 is TGCGCCAGCAGCCGCCGGGGTAGCGAGGCCAAAAACATTCAGTACTTC. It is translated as CASSRRGSEAKNIQYF.

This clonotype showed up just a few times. In nucleotides, the CDR3 is TGTGCCAGCAGTTTACGGGGAGGGGACACAGATACGCAGTATTTT. Protein: CASSLRGGDTDTQYF. The chain couples TRBV12-3 or TRBV12-4 to TRBJ2-3, with TRBD2 matching over 7 bases. After removal of 2 bases from V and 2 bases from J, the junction contained 4 bases not matched to a gene. This CDR3 contains 15 residues.

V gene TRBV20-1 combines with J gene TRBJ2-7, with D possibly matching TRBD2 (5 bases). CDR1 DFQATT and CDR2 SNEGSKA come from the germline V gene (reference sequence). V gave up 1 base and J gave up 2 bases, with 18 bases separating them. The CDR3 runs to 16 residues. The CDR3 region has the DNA TGCAGTGCTAGAGCAGGTGATGGGAGTATCCCCTACGAGCAGTACTTC. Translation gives CSARAGDGSIPYEQYF.

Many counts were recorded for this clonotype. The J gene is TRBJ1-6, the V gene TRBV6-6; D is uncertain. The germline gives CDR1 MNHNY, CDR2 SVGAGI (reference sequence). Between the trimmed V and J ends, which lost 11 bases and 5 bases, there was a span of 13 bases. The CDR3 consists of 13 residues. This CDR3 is CAGRVGDNSPLHF. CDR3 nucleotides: TGTGCCGGGCGCGTCGGAGATAATTCACCCCTCCACTTT.

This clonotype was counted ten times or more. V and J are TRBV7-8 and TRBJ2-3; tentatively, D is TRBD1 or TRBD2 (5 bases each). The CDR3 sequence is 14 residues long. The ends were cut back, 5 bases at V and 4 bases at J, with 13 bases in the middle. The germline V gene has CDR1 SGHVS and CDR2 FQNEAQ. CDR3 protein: CASSTRGWADTQYF. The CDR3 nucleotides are TGTGCCAGCAGCACTAGGGGCTGGGCAGATACGCAGTATTTT.

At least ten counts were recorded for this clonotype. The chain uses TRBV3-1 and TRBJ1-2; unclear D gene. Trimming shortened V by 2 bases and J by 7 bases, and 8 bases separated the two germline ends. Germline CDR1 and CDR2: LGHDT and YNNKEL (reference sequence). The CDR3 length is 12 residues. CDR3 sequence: CASSQITRGYTF. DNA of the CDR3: TGTGCCAGCAGCCAAATTACACGTGGCTACACCTTC.

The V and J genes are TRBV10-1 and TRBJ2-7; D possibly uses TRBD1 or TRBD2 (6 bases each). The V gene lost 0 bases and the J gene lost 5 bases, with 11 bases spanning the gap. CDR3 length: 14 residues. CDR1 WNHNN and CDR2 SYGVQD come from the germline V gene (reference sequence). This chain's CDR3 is CASSESSGADEQYF. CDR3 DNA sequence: TGCGCCAGCAGTGAGTCGTCGGGGGCAGACGAGCAGTACTTC.

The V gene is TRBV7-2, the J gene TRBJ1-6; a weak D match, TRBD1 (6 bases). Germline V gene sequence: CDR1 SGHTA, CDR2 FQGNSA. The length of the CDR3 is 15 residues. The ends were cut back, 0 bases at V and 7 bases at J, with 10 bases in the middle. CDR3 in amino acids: CASSLARTENSPLHF. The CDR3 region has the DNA TGTGCCAGCAGCTTAGCGAGGACAGAAAATTCACCCCTCCACTTT.

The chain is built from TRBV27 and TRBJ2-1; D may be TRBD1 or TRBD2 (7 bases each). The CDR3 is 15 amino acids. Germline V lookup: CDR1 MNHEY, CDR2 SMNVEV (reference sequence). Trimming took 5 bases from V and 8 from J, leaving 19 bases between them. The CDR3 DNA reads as TGTGCCAGCAGTCTCCACGACAGGGAGGGCGATGAGCAGTTCTTC. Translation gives CASSLHDREGDEQFF.

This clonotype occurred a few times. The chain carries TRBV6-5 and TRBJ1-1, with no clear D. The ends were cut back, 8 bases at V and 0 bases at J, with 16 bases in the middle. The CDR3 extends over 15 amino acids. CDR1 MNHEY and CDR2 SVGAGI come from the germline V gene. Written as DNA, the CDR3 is TGTGCCAGCTCCGAGTTTGAGGGATTGAACACTGAAGCTTTCTTT. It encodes CASSEFEGLNTEAFF.

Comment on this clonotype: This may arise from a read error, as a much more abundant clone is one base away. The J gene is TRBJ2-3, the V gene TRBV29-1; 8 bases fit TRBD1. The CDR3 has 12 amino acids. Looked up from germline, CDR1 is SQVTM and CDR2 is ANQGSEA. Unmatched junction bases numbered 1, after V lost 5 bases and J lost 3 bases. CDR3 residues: CSVRTGTDTQYF. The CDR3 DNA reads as TGCAGCGTTCGGACAGGGACAGATACGCAGTATTTT.

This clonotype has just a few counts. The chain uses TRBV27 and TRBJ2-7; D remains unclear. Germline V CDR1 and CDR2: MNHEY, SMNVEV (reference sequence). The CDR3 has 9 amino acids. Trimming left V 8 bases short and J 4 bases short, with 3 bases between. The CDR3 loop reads CASGYEQYF. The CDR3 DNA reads TGTGCCAGCGGGTACGAGCAGTACTTC.

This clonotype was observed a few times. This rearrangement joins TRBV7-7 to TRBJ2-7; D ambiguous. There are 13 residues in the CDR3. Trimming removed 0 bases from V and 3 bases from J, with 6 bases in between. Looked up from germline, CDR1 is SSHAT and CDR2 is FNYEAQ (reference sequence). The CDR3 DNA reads TGTGCCAGCAGCTTAGCCCCATTCTACGAGCAGTACTTC. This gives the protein CASSLAPFYEQYF.

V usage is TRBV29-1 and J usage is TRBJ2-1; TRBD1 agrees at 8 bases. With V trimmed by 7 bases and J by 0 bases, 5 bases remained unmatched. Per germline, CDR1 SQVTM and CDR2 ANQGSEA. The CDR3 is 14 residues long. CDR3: CSGQQGVSYNEQFF. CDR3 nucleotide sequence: TGCAGCGGACAACAGGGGGTCTCCTACAATGAGCAGTTCTTC.

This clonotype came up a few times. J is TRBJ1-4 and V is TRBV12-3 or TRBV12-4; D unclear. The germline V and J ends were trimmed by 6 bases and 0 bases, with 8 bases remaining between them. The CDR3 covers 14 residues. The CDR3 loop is CASREFTTNEKLFF. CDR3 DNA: TGTGCCAGCAGGGAGTTCACAACTAATGAAAAACTGTTTTTT.

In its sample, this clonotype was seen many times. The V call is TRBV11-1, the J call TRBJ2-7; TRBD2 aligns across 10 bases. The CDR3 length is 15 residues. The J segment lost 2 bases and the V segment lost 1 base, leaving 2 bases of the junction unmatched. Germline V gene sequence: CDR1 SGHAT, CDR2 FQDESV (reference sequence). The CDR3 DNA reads TGTGCCAGCAGCTTAGAACTAGCGGGGCCCTACGAGCAGTACTTC. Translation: CASSLELAGPYEQYF.

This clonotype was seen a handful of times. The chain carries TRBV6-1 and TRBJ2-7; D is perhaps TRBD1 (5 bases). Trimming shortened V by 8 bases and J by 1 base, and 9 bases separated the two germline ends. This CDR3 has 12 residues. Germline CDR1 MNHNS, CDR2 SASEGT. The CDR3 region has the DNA TGTGCCAGCCTAGACAGTTCCTACGAGCAGTACTTC. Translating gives CASLDSSYEQYF.

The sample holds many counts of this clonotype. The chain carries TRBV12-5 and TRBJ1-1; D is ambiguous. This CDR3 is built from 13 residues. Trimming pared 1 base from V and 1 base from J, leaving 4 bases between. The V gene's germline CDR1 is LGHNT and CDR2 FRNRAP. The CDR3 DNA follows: TGTGCTAGTGGTTTGGGCCGGAACACTGAAGCTTTCTTT. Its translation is CASGLGRNTEAFF.

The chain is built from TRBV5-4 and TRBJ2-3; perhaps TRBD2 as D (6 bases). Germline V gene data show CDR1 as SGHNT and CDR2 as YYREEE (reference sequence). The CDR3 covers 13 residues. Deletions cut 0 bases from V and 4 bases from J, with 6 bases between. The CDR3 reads CASSLGLADTQYF. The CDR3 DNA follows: TGTGCCAGCAGCTTGGGACTAGCAGATACGCAGTATTTT.

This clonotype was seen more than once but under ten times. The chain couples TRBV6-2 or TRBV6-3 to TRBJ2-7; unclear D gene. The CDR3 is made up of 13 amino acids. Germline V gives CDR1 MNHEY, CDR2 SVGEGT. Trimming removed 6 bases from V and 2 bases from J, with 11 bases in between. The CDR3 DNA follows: TGTGCCAGCAGGGAAAGGATCCCCTACGAGCAGTACTTC. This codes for CASRERIPYEQYF.

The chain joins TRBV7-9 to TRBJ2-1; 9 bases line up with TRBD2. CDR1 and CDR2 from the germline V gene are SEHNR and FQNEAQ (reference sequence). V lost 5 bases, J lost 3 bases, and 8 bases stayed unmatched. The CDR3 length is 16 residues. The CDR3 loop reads CASSDTGTSSYNEQFF. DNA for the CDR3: TGTGCCAGCAGCGACACCGGGACTAGCAGCTACAATGAGCAGTTCTTC. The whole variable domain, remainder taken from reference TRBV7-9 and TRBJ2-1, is DTGVSQNPRHKITKRGQNVTFRCDPISEHNRLYWYRQTLGQGPEFLTYFQNEAQLEKSRLLSDRFSAERPKGSFSTLEIQRTEQGDSAMYLCASSDTGTSSYNEQFFGPGTRLTVL.

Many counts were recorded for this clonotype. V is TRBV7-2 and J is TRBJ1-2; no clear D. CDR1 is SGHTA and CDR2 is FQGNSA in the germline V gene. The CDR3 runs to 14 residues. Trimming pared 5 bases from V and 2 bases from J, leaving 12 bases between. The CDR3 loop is CASSPSVMNYGYTF. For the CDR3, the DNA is TGTGCCAGCAGCCCTAGCGTGATGAACTATGGCTACACCTTC. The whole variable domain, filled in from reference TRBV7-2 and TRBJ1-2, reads GAGVSQSPSNKVTEKGKDVELRCDPISGHTALYWYRQSLGQGLEFLIYFQGNSAPDKSGLPSDRFSAERTGGSVSTLTIQRTQQEDSAVYLCASSPSVMNYGYTFGSGTRLTVV.

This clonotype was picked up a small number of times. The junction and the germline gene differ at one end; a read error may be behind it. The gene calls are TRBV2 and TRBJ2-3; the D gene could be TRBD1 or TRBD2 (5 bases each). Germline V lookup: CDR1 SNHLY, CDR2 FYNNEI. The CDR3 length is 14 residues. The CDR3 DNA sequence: TGTGCCAGCAGACCAGGGACCAGCAGAGATACGCAGTATTTT. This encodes CASRPGTSRDTQYF.

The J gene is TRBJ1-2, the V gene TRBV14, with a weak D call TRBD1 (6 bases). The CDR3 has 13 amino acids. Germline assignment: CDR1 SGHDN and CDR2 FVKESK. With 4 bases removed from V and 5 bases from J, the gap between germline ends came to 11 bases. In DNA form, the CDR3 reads TGTGCCAGCAGCCCGCAGGACAGATATGGCTACACCTTC. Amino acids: CASSPQDRYGYTF.

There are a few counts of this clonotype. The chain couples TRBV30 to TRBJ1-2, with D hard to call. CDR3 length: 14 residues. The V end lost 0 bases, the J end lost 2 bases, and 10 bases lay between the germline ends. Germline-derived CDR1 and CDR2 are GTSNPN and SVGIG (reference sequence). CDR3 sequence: CAWSVGIRNYGYTF. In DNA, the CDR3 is TGTGCCTGGAGTGTCGGCATCCGGAACTATGGCTACACCTTC.

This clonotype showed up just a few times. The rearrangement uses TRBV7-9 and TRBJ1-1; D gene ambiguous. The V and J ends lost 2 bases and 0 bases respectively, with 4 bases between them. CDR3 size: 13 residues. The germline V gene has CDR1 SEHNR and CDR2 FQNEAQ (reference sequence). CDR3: CASSLNVNTEAFF. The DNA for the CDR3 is TGTGCCAGCAGCTTAAACGTGAACACTGAAGCTTTCTTT.

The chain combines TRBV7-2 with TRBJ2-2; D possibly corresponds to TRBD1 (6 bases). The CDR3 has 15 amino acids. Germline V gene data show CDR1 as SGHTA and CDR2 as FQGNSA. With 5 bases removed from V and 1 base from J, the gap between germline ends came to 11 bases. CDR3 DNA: TGTGCCAGCAGCCCAGAGGGACAGAACACCGGGGAGCTGTTTTTT. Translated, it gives CASSPEGQNTGELFF. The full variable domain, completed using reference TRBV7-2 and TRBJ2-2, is GAGVSQSPSNKVTEKGKDVELRCDPISGHTALYWYRQSLGQGLEFLIYFQGNSAPDKSGLPSDRFSAERTGGSVSTLTIQRTQQEDSAVYLCASSPEGQNTGELFFGEGSRLTVL.

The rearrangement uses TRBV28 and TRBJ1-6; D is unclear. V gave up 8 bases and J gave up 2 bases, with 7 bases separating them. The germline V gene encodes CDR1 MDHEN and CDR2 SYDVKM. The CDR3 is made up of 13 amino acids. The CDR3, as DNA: TGTGCCAGCGGCAGAACCTATAATTCACCCCTCCACTTT. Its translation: CASGRTYNSPLHF.

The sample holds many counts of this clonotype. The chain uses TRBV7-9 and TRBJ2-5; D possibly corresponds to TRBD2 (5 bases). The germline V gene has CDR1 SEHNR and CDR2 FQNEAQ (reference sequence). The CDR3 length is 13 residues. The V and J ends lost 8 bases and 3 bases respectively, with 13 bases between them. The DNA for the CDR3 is TGTGCCAGCTCTCGGGGTTTAGAAGAGACCCAGTACTTC. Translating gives CASSRGLEETQYF.

CDR3 in amino acids: CSVGPGASSYEQYF. The CDR3 DNA reads as TGCAGCGTTGGTCCGGGTGCCAGCTCCTACGAGCAGTACTTC. The rearrangement uses TRBV29-1 and TRBJ2-7; D is ambiguous. There are 14 residues in the CDR3. With 4 bases removed from V and 0 bases from J, the gap between germline ends came to 13 bases. Germline assignment: CDR1 SQVTM and CDR2 ANQGSEA.

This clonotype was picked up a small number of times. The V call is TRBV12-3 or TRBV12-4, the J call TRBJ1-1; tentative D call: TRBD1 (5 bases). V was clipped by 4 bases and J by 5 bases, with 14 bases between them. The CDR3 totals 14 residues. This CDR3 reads CASSWSGQGTEAFF. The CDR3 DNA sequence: TGTGCCAGCAGTTGGTCGGGGCAGGGTACTGAAGCTTTCTTT.

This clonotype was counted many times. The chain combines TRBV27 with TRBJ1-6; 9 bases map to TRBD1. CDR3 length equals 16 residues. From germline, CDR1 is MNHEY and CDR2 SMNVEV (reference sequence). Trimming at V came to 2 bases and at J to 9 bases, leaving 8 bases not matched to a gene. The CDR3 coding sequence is TGTGCCAGCAGTTTAGGTGTGACAGGGGGGAGTTCACCCCTCCACTTT. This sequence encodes CASSLGVTGGSSPLHF.